The TCR beta chain under discussion was sequenced for a study of blood T cell repertoires in COVID-19. About the study: There were acute and convalescent COVID-19 samples, and they came from the United States, Italy and Spain. The cDNA or gDNA used as material had been derived from T cells, B-cell-depleted T cells, or PBMCs.

Germline-derived CDR1 and CDR2 are MRHNA and SNTAGT. The junction had 4 bases not matched to a gene; V was cut back by 3 bases and J by 1 base. CDR3 length: 16 residues. Authors' data handling: Amplified reference gene primers provided the basis for estimating nucleated cell counts. Sequencing used immunoSEQ multiplex PCR; TCRdb keeps in-frame clones, though not all of them. D and trimming come from the DNA, and the V and J calls and clone size come from that table. Here the sample spans around 18,000 clones, roughly 89% being singletons. The sequenced sample was peripheral blood. The chain joins TRBV6-4 to TRBJ2-2; TRBD2 matches 8 bases. The origin of this receptor is a human donor in a cohort sampled during active COVID-19. Written as DNA, the CDR3 is TGTGCCAGCAGTGAGGGCAGCGGGGGGAACACCGGGGAGCTGTTTTTT. Amino acids: CASSEGSGGNTGELFF.